This entry features one T cell receptor beta chain sequence. Antigen specificity is unknown. Germline V CDR1 and CDR2: SGHDT, YYEEEE. V shed 0 bases, J shed 4 bases, and the junction held 1 base outside the gene matches. This CDR3 is built from 17 residues. Through Arm-PCR of CDR3 regions and iRepertoire HTBI primers, TCR beta libraries were built. TCRdb ran MiXCR on the multiplex PCR reads and lists one entry per CDR3 protein. The data contain about 440,000 distinct CDR3 sequences, about 16% of them singletons. Time point here: newly diagnosed GD, antithyroid drugs for less than 3 months. The authors made the TCR library using RNA they extracted from PBMCs. This record comes from a study of regulatory T cells in long-lasting Graves disease. Points from the study as a whole: Only a small sample size was used, which may have cut accuracy. With under 3,500 shared public clonotypes, persistent patients exceeded new patients, who shared more than 900.

In addition, the sample was reused for a study of T cells in Graves' hyperthyroidism and ophthalmopathy.

This TCR was recovered from a woman in her twenties or thirties with Graves disease. The starting material was peripheral blood mononuclear cells (PBMCs), obtained at new diagnosis, from a patient treated with antithyroid drugs. The J gene is TRBJ2-2, the V gene TRBV5-6, with TRBD2 identical over 15 bases. CDR3 sequence (DNA): TGTGCCAGCAGCTTGGGGACTAGCGGGGGGGGCACCGGGGAGCTGTTTTTT. It specifies CASSLGTSGGGTGELFF.